This passage covers 19 T cell receptor beta chains from one sample sequenced in a study of blood T cell repertoires in COVID-19. Data came from immunoSEQ multiplex PCR; TCRdb stores just in-frame clones and leaves some out. The sample records about 260,000 clones, under 90% being singletons. The material sequenced was peripheral blood. The receptor set was obtained from a man aged 55 to 70 with acute or convalescent COVID-19.

In this sample, this clone turned up a few times. V and J are TRBV2 and TRBJ2-5; 8 nucleotides agree with TRBD1. This CDR3 contains 15 residues. J was trimmed by 5 bases and V by 4 bases; bases with no gene match: 9. Germline CDR1 is SNHLY and CDR2 is FYNNEI. DNA for the CDR3: TGTGCCAGCAGTGCCCCCCAGCAGGGGGCGGAGACCCAGTACTTC. Residues: CASSAPQQGAETQYF. Variable domain in full (rest from reference TRBV2 and TRBJ2-5): EPEVTQTPSHQVTQMGQEVILRCVPISNHLYFYWYRQILGQKVEFLVSFYNNEISEKSEIFDDQFSVERPDGSNFTLKIRSTKLEDSAMYFCASSAPQQGAETQYFGPGTRLLVL.

V and J are TRBV5-4 and TRBJ1-4; D not certain. Germline loops: CDR1 SGHNT, CDR2 YYREEE (reference sequence). The CDR3 is made up of 14 amino acids. Trimming cost V 2 bases and J 7 bases, with 12 bases left between them. The DNA of the CDR3 is TGTGCCAGCAGCTTTGGAGGGAGACCTGAAAAACTGTTTTTT. Translating gives CASSFGGRPEKLFF.

V usage is TRBV27 and J usage is TRBJ2-7, with 8 bases aligning to TRBD1. CDR1 is MNHEY, CDR2 SMNVEV, per germline (reference sequence). This CDR3 has 15 amino acids. With V trimmed by 5 bases and J by 6 bases, 12 bases remained unmatched. CDR3 protein: CASSVGQGEVFEQYF. CDR3 nucleotide sequence: TGTGCCAGCAGTGTCGGACAGGGAGAAGTTTTCGAGCAGTACTTC.

V gene TRBV3-1 (or the pseudogene TRBV3-2) combines with J gene TRBJ2-1, with 15 bases identical to TRBD2. The CDR3 runs 15 residues. Germline assignment: CDR1 LGHDT and CDR2 YNNKEL (reference sequence). V shed 3 bases, J shed 8 bases, and the junction held 2 bases outside the gene matches. The DNA for the CDR3 is TGTGCCAGCAGCCAGGGACTAGCGGGGGGAGATGAGCAGTTCTTC. This codes for CASSQGLAGGDEQFF.

This chain links TRBV18 with TRBJ1-2, with 7 bases lining up with TRBD1. Germline loops: CDR1 KGHSH, CDR2 LQKENI. This CDR3 has 13 amino acids. V shed 4 bases, J shed 8 bases, and the junction held 7 bases outside the gene matches. This CDR3 is CASSLYDRAGYTF. The CDR3 bases are TGTGCCAGCTCACTTTACGACAGGGCCGGCTACACCTTC.

Written as DNA, the CDR3 is TGTGCCAGCAGCGTATTACAGCAGGGTTGGACTGAAGCTTTCTTT. It translates to CASSVLQQGWTEAFF. The rearrangement uses TRBV9 and TRBJ1-1, with a tentative D call TRBD1 (5 bases). V lost 1 base to trimming and J lost 5 bases, with 15 bases between them. The CDR3 extends over 15 amino acids. Per germline, CDR1 SGDLS and CDR2 YYNGEE.

V and J are TRBV5-6 and TRBJ2-7; 7 bases line up with TRBD1. The CDR3 is made up of 14 amino acids. Germline assignment: CDR1 SGHDT and CDR2 YYEEEE. Unmatched junction bases numbered 4, after V lost 4 bases and J lost 0 bases. In DNA form, the CDR3 reads TGTGCCAGCAGCGTACAGGGGTTCTCCTACGAGCAGTACTTC. Encoded protein: CASSVQGFSYEQYF.

This clone was counted once. The gene calls are TRBV6-5 and TRBJ2-5, with D possibly being TRBD1 (7 bases). The CDR3 is 14 amino acids. Germline values: CDR1 MNHEY, CDR2 SVGAGI. The V and J ends lost 5 bases and 1 base respectively, with 11 bases between them. The CDR3 DNA is TGTGCCAGCAGTCCAGGGGGGCTCCAAGAGACCCAGTACTTC. As protein: CASSPGGLQETQYF.

The chain combines TRBV5-5 with TRBJ1-1; 7 bases align to TRBD1. J gave up 1 base and V 4 bases, and 10 bases lay outside the gene matches. Looked up from germline, CDR1 is SGHKS and CDR2 is YYEKEE (reference sequence). This CDR3 comprises 16 residues. CDR3 coding DNA: TGTGCCAGCAGCCCGACGAAAGGGACAGAGAACACTGAAGCTTTCTTT. Encoded protein: CASSPTKGTENTEAFF.

V usage is TRBV20-1 and J usage is TRBJ2-1; D possibly corresponds to TRBD2 (5 bases). The CDR3 runs to 14 residues. Trimming took off 3 bases at V and 9 bases at J, with 18 bases between the two ends. Germline CDR1 is DFQATT and CDR2 is SNEGSKA (reference sequence). The DNA of the CDR3 is TGCAGTGCTAGTGGGCCTAGCCCGGTTGGTGAGCAGTTCTTC. Protein: CSASGPSPVGEQFF.

The chain links TRBV5-1 to TRBJ2-5; 9 nucleotides align to TRBD1. Germline values: CDR1 SGHRS, CDR2 YFSETQ. The CDR3 length is 16 residues. V shed 1 base and J 5 bases; nucleotides not matched to a gene: 9. CDR3 nucleotide sequence: TGCGCCAGCAGCTTGACAAACAGGGGGCGCGAGGAGACCCAGTACTTC. This gives the protein CASSLTNRGREETQYF.

The V call is TRBV19, the J call TRBJ1-5, with 10 bases identical to TRBD1. This CDR3 has 16 residues. The V gene end was trimmed by 5 bases and the J gene end by 1 base; junction bases not matched to a gene: 5. Germline V CDR1 and CDR2: LNHDA, SQIVND (reference sequence). The CDR3, as DNA: TGTGCCAGTAGTCCACGACAGGGGGCGAGCAATCAGCCCCAGCATTTT. This encodes CASSPRQGASNQPQHF.

This sequence joins TRBV11-1 and TRBJ2-7; no clear D gene. Trimming pared 3 bases from V and 5 bases from J, leaving 8 bases between. The germline CDR1 and CDR2 sequences are SGHAT and FQDESV (reference sequence). The CDR3 runs 12 residues. This CDR3 reads CASSLSVDEQYF. In DNA, the CDR3 is TGTGCCAGCAGCTTGTCCGTTGACGAGCAGTACTTC.

Here the CDR3 reads CASSPLAGGGYAYEQYF. DNA of the CDR3: TGTGCCAGCAGCCCACTAGCGGGAGGGGGATATGCCTACGAGCAGTACTTC. The chain combines TRBV28 with TRBJ2-7, with 13 nucleotides matching TRBD2. V lost 6 bases, J lost 2 bases, and 10 bases stayed unmatched. From germline, CDR1 is MDHEN and CDR2 SYDVKM. The CDR3 spans 17 residues.

The chain recombines TRBV28 with TRBJ2-1; 7 bases line up with TRBD2. J gave up 1 base and V 4 bases, and 4 bases lay outside the gene matches. CDR3 size: 15 residues. The V gene's germline CDR1 is MDHEN and CDR2 SYDVKM. This CDR3 reads CASSYGGSSYNEQFF. The CDR3 DNA reads TGTGCCAGCAGTTACGGCGGGAGTTCCTACAATGAGCAGTTCTTC.

The V call is TRBV2, the J call TRBJ2-3; D gene unclear. Germline-derived CDR1 and CDR2 are SNHLY and FYNNEI. Trimming left V 4 bases short and J 8 bases short, with 7 bases between. There are 11 residues in the CDR3. The CDR3 region has the DNA TGTGCCAGCAGTGTAGGCGGTACGCAGTATTTT. This encodes CASSVGGTQYF.

J is TRBJ2-2 and V is TRBV28, with TRBD2 matching over 11 bases. The CDR3 is made up of 18 amino acids. The germline gives CDR1 MDHEN, CDR2 SYDVKM. The J segment lost 7 bases and the V segment lost 5 bases, leaving 15 bases of the junction unmatched. This chain's CDR3 is CASSPARLAGRGSGELFF. In nucleotides, the CDR3 is TGTGCCAGCAGTCCAGCGCGACTAGCGGGAAGGGGGAGCGGGGAGCTGTTTTTT.

The J gene is TRBJ2-2, the V gene TRBV19, with TRBD1 as a possible D gene (7 bases). This CDR3 contains 15 residues. Germline loops: CDR1 LNHDA, CDR2 SQIVND (reference sequence). V lost 5 bases to trimming and J lost 0 bases, with 10 bases between them. The DNA for the CDR3 is TGTGCCAGTAGTGGAGGGACAGCGAACACCGGGGAGCTGTTTTTT. Protein: CASSGGTANTGELFF.

The chain couples TRBV7-2 to TRBJ1-2; TRBD1 matches at 8 bases. This CDR3 has 13 residues. Germline lookup yields CDR1 SGHTA and CDR2 FQGNSA. With V trimmed by 5 bases and J by 6 bases, 5 bases remained unmatched. CDR3 sequence (DNA): TGTGCCAGCAGCAGGTGGACAGGGAATGGCTACACCTTC. As protein: CASSRWTGNGYTF.